The 22 T cell receptor beta chains below all came from one sample that was sequenced in a study of CD8+ T cells in alopecia areata. The sample's treatment: oral pan-JAK inhibitor, 5-10 mg twice daily. Following extraction, RNA underwent reverse transcription to cDNA, which served as the sequencing template. Some clones are missing from TCRdb's copy, which holds only in-frame ones; the method was immunoSEQ multiplex PCR. The table shows fewer than 200,000 clones, with about three fifths occurring only once. The sample consisted of CD4+ T cells sorted from blood, taken between weeks 55 and 65, from a patient treated with tofacitinib. These receptors all come from a human donor with alopecia areata.

CDR3: CSVRGVSTGELFF. The CDR3 region has the DNA TGCAGCGTGCGGGGCGTCAGCACCGGGGAGCTGTTTTTT. This sequence joins TRBV29-1 and TRBJ2-2; tentative D call: TRBD2 (6 bases). This CDR3 is built from 13 residues. CDR1 is SQVTM, CDR2 ANQGSEA, per germline. With 6 bases removed from V and 4 bases from J, the gap between germline ends came to 12 bases.

This sequence joins TRBV30 and TRBJ1-1, with D perhaps matching TRBD1 (5 bases). The CDR3 covers 14 residues. CDR1 is GTSNPN and CDR2 is SVGIG in the germline V gene (reference sequence). V lost 3 bases to trimming and J lost 1 base, with 12 bases between them. CDR3 protein: CAWRRNGQNTEAFF. CDR3 coding DNA: TGTGCCTGGAGACGAAACGGACAGAACACTGAAGCTTTCTTT.

This clone was detected only once. This rearrangement joins TRBV6-6 to TRBJ2-7; D gene unclear. Per germline, CDR1 MNHNY and CDR2 SVGAGI (reference sequence). V lost 7 bases and J lost 3, with 13 bases in between. This CDR3 is 13 amino acids long. Written as DNA, the CDR3 is TGTGCCAGCACCGAGACACGGAACTACGAGCAGTACTTC. Its protein is CASTETRNYEQYF.

In its sample, this clone was seen a few times. The chain has TRBV5-6 and TRBJ1-6; no definite D call. Trimming took 1 base from V and 0 from J, leaving 8 bases between them. Germline loops: CDR1 SGHDT, CDR2 YYEEEE. The CDR3 extends over 16 amino acids. The DNA for the CDR3 is TGTGCCAGCAGCTTGTACCTGAGCTCCTATAATTCACCCCTCCACTTT. Translating gives CASSLYLSSYNSPLHF. The variable domain in full, completed from reference TRBV5-6 and TRBJ1-6, reads DAGVTQSPTHLIKTRGQQVTLRCSPKSGHDTVSWYQQALGQGPQFIFQYYEEEERQRGNFPDRFSGHQFPNYSSELNVNALLLGDSALYLCASSLYLSSYNSPLHFGNGTRLTVT.

The chain is built from TRBV7-3 and TRBJ2-3; a possible D gene is TRBD2 (6 bases). CDR1 is SGHTA, CDR2 FQGTGA, per germline. This CDR3 is 14 amino acids long. The ends were cut back, 4 bases at V and 1 base at J, with 9 bases in the middle. The CDR3 is CASSSQRGTDTQYF. The CDR3 DNA reads TGTGCCAGCAGCTCCCAGCGGGGCACAGATACGCAGTATTTT.

This clone showed up just once. This chain uses TRBV7-3 with TRBJ2-3; TRBD2 aligns across 11 bases. CDR1 and CDR2 from the germline V gene are SGHTA and FQGTGA. J was trimmed by 4 bases and V by 5 bases; bases with no gene match: 5. The CDR3 contains 15 residues. The CDR3 region is CASSISGGAPDTQYF. The CDR3 bases are TGTGCCAGCAGCATTAGCGGGGGGGCCCCAGATACGCAGTATTTT.

The V gene is TRBV30, the J gene TRBJ1-5; D remains unclear. Germline CDR1 and CDR2: GTSNPN and SVGIG (reference sequence). The V end was cut by 3 bases, the J end by 4 bases, with 7 bases between. CDR3 length: 12 residues. The CDR3: CAWRQPNQPQHF. CDR3 coding DNA: TGTGCCTGGAGACAACCTAATCAGCCCCAGCATTTT.

This clone turned up a few times. The CDR3, as DNA: TGCGCCAGCAGCTTGGAGCGTGGTGACACCGGGGAGCTGTTTTTT. Amino acids: CASSLERGDTGELFF. The J gene is TRBJ2-2, the V gene TRBV5-1; D uncertain. V was cut by 0 bases and J by 3 bases, with 9 bases left in between. CDR3 length equals 15 residues. Germline CDR1 reads SGHRS; CDR2 reads YFSETQ.

The chain couples TRBV10-3 to TRBJ2-7; TRBD2 matches 12 bases. Trimming at V came to 4 bases and at J to 6 bases, leaving 4 bases not matched to a gene. This CDR3 comprises 14 residues. Germline V lookup: CDR1 ENHRY, CDR2 SYGVKD. As DNA, the CDR3 is TGTGCCATCAGTGGGACTAGCGGGGTAGGCGAGCAGTACTTC. This gives the protein CAISGTSGVGEQYF.

The chain recombines TRBV30 with TRBJ1-5, with 12 positions matching TRBD1. V gave up 3 bases and J gave up 6 bases; unmatched junction bases: 3. The CDR3 is 14 residues long. In germline, CDR1 is GTSNPN, CDR2 SVGIG (reference sequence). This CDR3 reads CAWRGTGGSQPQHF. The CDR3 DNA is TGTGCCTGGAGGGGGACAGGGGGCAGTCAGCCCCAGCATTTT.

There are a few counts of this clone. The chain joins TRBV6-5 to TRBJ2-3; no definite D call. The germline V gene encodes CDR1 MNHEY and CDR2 SVGAGI. This CDR3 is 13 amino acids long. Trimming took off 2 bases at V and 2 bases at J, with 5 bases between the two ends. The CDR3 here is CASSYPHTDTQYF. For the CDR3, the DNA is TGTGCCAGCAGTTACCCCCACACAGATACGCAGTATTTT.

The J gene is TRBJ2-1, the V gene TRBV29-1, with D perhaps assigned TRBD1 or TRBD2 (5 bases each). Germline loops: CDR1 SQVTM, CDR2 ANQGSEA. CDR3 length: 15 residues. V was pared by 4 bases and J by 2 bases, with 15 bases between. CDR3 region: CSVAPGTTTYNEQFF. DNA of the CDR3: TGCAGCGTTGCCCCCGGGACGACTACCTACAATGAGCAGTTCTTC.

V gene TRBV6-1 combines with J gene TRBJ2-5; D gene uncertain. CDR3 length: 14 amino acids. Trimming shortened V by 2 bases and J by 5 bases, and 12 bases separated the two germline ends. The germline V gene has CDR1 MNHNS and CDR2 SASEGT. CDR3 DNA: TGTGCCAGCAGTGAACGAGTGGGCCAGGAGACCCAGTACTTC. Protein sequence: CASSERVGQETQYF.

In its sample, this clone was seen once. The chain joins TRBV4-1 to TRBJ2-3, with D possibly TRBD1 on 5 matching bases. Germline lookup yields CDR1 MGHRA and CDR2 YSYEKL. The V gene lost 0 bases and the J gene lost 2 bases, with 9 bases spanning the gap. This CDR3 is 15 amino acids long. The CDR3 reads CASSQDGAYTDTQYF. In nucleotides, the CDR3 is TGCGCCAGCAGCCAAGATGGGGCTTACACAGATACGCAGTATTTT.

The chain links TRBV18 to TRBJ2-2; 8 bases agree with TRBD1. Germline lookup yields CDR1 KGHSH and CDR2 LQKENI. The CDR3 sequence is 16 residues long. V was clipped by 4 bases and J by 1 base; unmatched bases: 5. CDR3 loop: CASSRQGARNTGELFF. As DNA, the CDR3 is TGTGCCAGCTCACGCCAGGGGGCACGGAACACCGGGGAGCTGTTTTTT. Together with reference TRBV18 and TRBJ2-2, the CDR3 gives the full variable domain: NAGVMQNPRHLVRRRGQEARLRCSPMKGHSHVYWYRQLPEEGLKFMVYLQKENIIDESGMPKERFSAEFPKEGPSILRIQQVVRGDSAAYFCASSRQGARNTGELFFGEGSRLTVL.

This rearrangement joins TRBV29-1 to TRBJ1-2; TRBD1 matches 9 bases. Germline lookup yields CDR1 SQVTM and CDR2 ANQGSEA. The ends lost 6 bases at V and 5 bases at J; junction bases unmatched: 13. The CDR3 has 15 residues. The DNA of the CDR3 is TGCAGCGTCCCCCACCCGGGACAGGGCGATTATGGCTACACCTTC. It codes for CSVPHPGQGDYGYTF.

The chain uses TRBV29-1 and TRBJ1-1, with TRBD1 as a possible D gene (5 bases). The CDR3 sequence is 13 residues long. Germline V CDR1 and CDR2: SQVTM, ANQGSEA. Trimming removed 6 bases from V and 2 bases from J, with 13 bases in between. The CDR3 loop reads CSVQGNFNTEAFF. The CDR3 DNA reads as TGCAGCGTGCAGGGAAATTTTAACACTGAAGCTTTCTTT.

The chain has TRBV12-5 and TRBJ1-5; 7 bases are shared with TRBD1. Unmatched junction bases numbered 10, after V lost 0 bases and J lost 5 bases. CDR1 LGHNT and CDR2 FRNRAP come from the germline V gene. The CDR3 length is 17 residues. This CDR3 is CASGLVIKGRGHQPQHF. The CDR3 DNA reads as TGTGCTAGTGGTTTGGTAATCAAGGGGAGGGGGCATCAGCCCCAGCATTTT.

Comments on this clone: The identical CDR3 is also encoded by other nucleotide sequences in the sample. The chain is built from TRBV11-3 and TRBJ2-5, with D perhaps TRBD2 (5 bases). V was pared by 1 base and J by 4 bases, with 7 bases between. Germline-derived CDR1 and CDR2 are SGHNT and YENEEA. The CDR3 sequence is 13 residues long. The DNA of the CDR3 is TGTGCCAGCAGCTTAGGGACTGTAGAGACCCAGTACTTC. Translation: CASSLGTVETQYF.

The CDR3 DNA sequence: TGTGCCAGCAGGCCCACCACAGGGGCAGGCACTGAAGCTTTCTTT. Translating gives CASRPTTGAGTEAFF. V gene TRBV2 combines with J gene TRBJ1-1; 7 bases line up with TRBD1. V shed 6 bases, J shed 4 bases, and the junction held 11 bases outside the gene matches. The germline gives CDR1 SNHLY, CDR2 FYNNEI. This CDR3 contains 15 residues.

This chain links TRBV10-3 with TRBJ1-1; perhaps TRBD1 as D (5 bases). This CDR3 has 12 residues. Germline lookup yields CDR1 ENHRY and CDR2 SYGVKD. Trimming removed 6 bases from V and 11 bases from J, with 16 bases in between. CDR3 region: CAISSQGTDAFF. The CDR3 DNA sequence: TGTGCCATCAGCAGCCAAGGGACGGATGCTTTCTTT.

In the case of this clone: An end of the junction differs from the germline gene, which may be a read error. The J gene is TRBJ2-2, the V gene TRBV5-1; D is unclear. The CDR3 is 12 amino acids. Germline loops: CDR1 SGHRS, CDR2 YFSETQ. The CDR3 spells CASSLASGELFF. The CDR3 nucleotides read TGTGCCAGCAGCTTGGCTTCCGGGGAGCTGTTTTTT.